The clone carrying this T cell receptor (beta chain) was detected many times. Its specificity is unknown. Unique molecular identifiers were present in the TCR beta cDNA libraries. TCRdb processed the PCR reads anew with MiXCR; each CDR3 protein has one entry. The sample has about 810,000 distinct CDR3 sequences, around 53% seen once. These data originate in a study of post-analysis software for immune sequencing data. The study, taken as a whole, reports: Co-batched samples clustered tightly together by F measure. Elevated frequency relative to controls characterized roughly 5 TRBV segments in patients, TRBV5-6, TRBV5-1 and TRBV20-1 among them. Multiple sclerosis patients showed significantly lower normalized Chao1 diversity than controls did.

CDR1 is MRHNA, CDR2 SNTAGT, per germline. V dropped 0 bases and J dropped 7 bases, with 8 bases sitting between them. This CDR3 is 13 amino acids long. The sequenced sample was blood. This rearrangement joins TRBV6-4 to TRBJ2-3; tentatively, D is TRBD2 (5 bases). This clonotype was obtained from a girl aged 10 to 17 with multiple sclerosis. The CDR3 DNA follows: TGTGCCAGCAGTGACTCTAGCGAACATACGCAGTATTTT. It yields the protein CASSDSSEHTQYF.